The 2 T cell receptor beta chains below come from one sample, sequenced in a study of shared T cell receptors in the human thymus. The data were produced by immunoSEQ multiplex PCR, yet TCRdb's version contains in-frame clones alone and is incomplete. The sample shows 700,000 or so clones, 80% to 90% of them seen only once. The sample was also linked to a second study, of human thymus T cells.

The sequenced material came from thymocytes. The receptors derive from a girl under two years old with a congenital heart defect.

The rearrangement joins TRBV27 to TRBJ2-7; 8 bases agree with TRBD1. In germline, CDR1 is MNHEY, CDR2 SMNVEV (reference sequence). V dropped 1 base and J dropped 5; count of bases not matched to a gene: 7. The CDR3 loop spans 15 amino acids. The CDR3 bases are TGTGCCAGCAGTTTATGGTCAGGGGGCAGCCACGAGCAGTACTTC. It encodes CASSLWSGGSHEQYF.

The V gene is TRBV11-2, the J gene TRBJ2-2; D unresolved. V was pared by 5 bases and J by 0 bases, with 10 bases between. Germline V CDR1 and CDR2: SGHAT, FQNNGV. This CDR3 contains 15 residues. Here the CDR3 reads CASSLVLSNTGELFF. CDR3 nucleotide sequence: TGTGCCAGCAGCCTCGTCCTTTCGAACACCGGGGAGCTGTTTTTT.